Shown below are 24 T cell receptor beta chains from a single sample sequenced in a study of blood T cell repertoires in COVID-19. Measured with immunoSEQ multiplex PCR; TCRdb has only the in-frame clones, and not every one. The table shows around 330,000 clones, with approximately 88% occurring only once. Sequencing was done on a sample of peripheral blood. The source is a woman aged 30 to 39 with COVID-19, enrolled during active disease.

The gene calls are TRBV2 and TRBJ1-2; D remains ambiguous. The CDR3 is 14 amino acids. The V end was cut by 7 bases, the J end by 3 bases, with 15 bases between. CDR1 and CDR2 (germline): SNHLY, FYNNEI. The CDR3 here is CASTPVSLDYGYTF. DNA of the CDR3: TGTGCCAGCACTCCGGTTTCCCTGGACTATGGCTACACCTTC.

Only one count was recorded for this clone. The genes are TRBV4-3 and TRBJ1-6; D not resolved. V was clipped by 0 bases and J by 17 bases, with 23 bases between them. Germline values: CDR1 LGHNA, CDR2 YSLEER. CDR3 length equals 16 residues. CDR3 residues: CASSQDANSVFRSIHF. CDR3 DNA: TGCGCCAGCAGCCAAGATGCTAATTCAGTGTTTAGGAGCATCCACTTT.

The chain links TRBV5-6 to TRBJ2-1; TRBD2 might be the D (6 bases). The CDR3 extends over 16 amino acids. V lost 4 bases, J lost 2 bases, and 16 bases lay in between. Germline-derived CDR1 and CDR2 are SGHDT and YYEEEE. CDR3 bases: TGTGCCAGCAGCCACCGAGTTGGAGGGACCTACAATGAGCAGTTCTTC. Protein sequence: CASSHRVGGTYNEQFF.

The gene calls are TRBV20-1 and TRBJ2-1; no clear D gene. This CDR3 region has 11 residues. The germline gives CDR1 DFQATT, CDR2 SNEGSKA (reference sequence). V was shortened by 3 bases and J by 3 bases, with 3 bases between the two germline ends. CDR3 DNA: TGCAGTGCTAGCCGCTACAATGAGCAGTTCTTC. Protein: CSASRYNEQFF.

V usage is TRBV6-6 and J usage is TRBJ1-2, with a tentative D call TRBD1 (5 bases). V was shortened by 2 bases and J by 5 bases, with 9 bases between the two germline ends. The germline CDR1 and CDR2 sequences are MNHNY and SVGAGI (reference sequence). This CDR3 has 13 amino acids. The CDR3 bases are TGTGCCAGCAGTTACGAAGGGGATTATGGCTACACCTTC. Its translation is CASSYEGDYGYTF.

CDR3 sequence: CASSLTGYTEAFF. For the CDR3, the DNA is TGTGCCAGCAGCCTAACAGGGTACACTGAAGCTTTCTTT. V gene TRBV3-1 (or the pseudogene TRBV3-2) combines with J gene TRBJ1-1, with a weak D call TRBD1 (6 bases). Trimming took 4 bases from V and 3 from J, leaving 9 bases between them. The germline CDR1 and CDR2 sequences are LGHDT and YNNKEL (reference sequence). The CDR3 covers 13 residues.

V is TRBV19 and J is TRBJ1-5, with D tentatively TRBD1 (5 bases). Trimming took off 7 bases at V and 3 bases at J, with 16 bases between the two ends. This CDR3 comprises 15 residues. From germline, CDR1 is LNHDA and CDR2 SQIVND (reference sequence). CDR3: CASNYGGGSNQPQHF. CDR3 sequence (DNA): TGTGCCAGTAATTATGGGGGAGGGTCCAATCAGCCCCAGCATTTT. The whole variable domain, filled in from reference TRBV19 and TRBJ1-5, reads DGGITQSPKYLFRKEGQNVTLSCEQNLNHDAMYWYRQDPGQGLRLIYYSQIVNDFQKGDIAEGYSVSREKKESFPLTVTSAQKNPTAFYLCASNYGGGSNQPQHFGDGTRLSIL.

The chain joins TRBV7-9 to TRBJ2-7, with 11 bases fitting TRBD1. Germline V lookup: CDR1 SEHNR, CDR2 FQNEAQ (reference sequence). V was clipped by 1 base and J by 5 bases; unmatched bases: 1. The CDR3 covers 14 residues. CDR3 in amino acids: CASSLEGQGDEQYV. The CDR3 coding sequence is TGTGCCAGCAGCTTAGAGGGACAGGGGGACGAGCAGTACGTC.

Worth noting for this clone: Distinct nucleotide sequences in the sample also encode this CDR3. This chain connects TRBV3-1 (or the pseudogene TRBV3-2) to TRBJ1-1; D ambiguous. The CDR3 covers 13 residues. V was clipped by 1 base and J by 5 bases, with 8 bases between them. The germline V gene encodes CDR1 LGHDT and CDR2 YNNKEL (reference sequence). The chain's CDR3 is CASSQGQTTEAFF. CDR3 bases: TGTGCCAGCAGCCAAGGTCAAACTACTGAAGCTTTCTTT.

This clone was seen just once. V and J are TRBV14 and TRBJ1-6, with TRBD1 matching over 8 bases. This CDR3 has 19 amino acids. Germline V CDR1 and CDR2: SGHDN, FVKESK. J gave up 7 bases and V 0 bases, and 14 bases lay outside the gene matches. CDR3: CASSQDHPSGTGINSPLHF. CDR3 in DNA: TGTGCCAGCAGCCAAGATCACCCTTCAGGGACAGGCATAAATTCACCCCTCCACTTT.

The gene calls are TRBV2 and TRBJ1-6, with D possibly matching TRBD1 (5 bases). Looked up from germline, CDR1 is SNHLY and CDR2 is FYNNEI. The germline V and J ends were trimmed by 8 bases and 2 bases, with 13 bases remaining between them. The CDR3 has 15 amino acids. CDR3 sequence (DNA): TGTGCCAGCCTAATGCAGGGAACCTATAATTCACCCCTCCACTTT. Its protein is CASLMQGTYNSPLHF.

The CDR3 here is CASSEGRARGNYGYTF. CDR3 nucleotide sequence: TGTGCCAGCAGTGAGGGGAGGGCACGCGGGAACTATGGCTACACCTTC. The chain couples TRBV2 to TRBJ1-2; D call uncertain. CDR1 and CDR2 from the germline V gene are SNHLY and FYNNEI. Trimming took off 3 bases at V and 2 bases at J, with 16 bases between the two ends. The CDR3 sequence is 16 residues long.

This rearrangement joins TRBV28 to TRBJ1-5; TRBD1 might be the D (5 bases). Germline V gene data show CDR1 as MDHEN and CDR2 as SYDVKM. The CDR3 has 15 residues. Trimming took off 6 bases at V and 4 bases at J, with 16 bases between the two ends. The CDR3 loop reads CASSLSGGKNQPQHF. For the CDR3, the DNA is TGTGCCAGCAGCCTTTCCGGGGGAAAGAATCAGCCCCAGCATTTT.

The CDR3 DNA reads TGTGCCAGCAGTCAACGATTCAGGGACACTGAAGCTTTCTTT. Its protein is CASSQRFRDTEAFF. This sequence joins TRBV6-4 and TRBJ1-1, with D maybe TRBD1 (5 bases). V gave up 5 bases and J gave up 3 bases, with 13 bases separating them. Germline CDR1 MRHNA, CDR2 SNTAGT. This CDR3 has 14 amino acids.

This clone was picked up a small number of times. The genes are TRBV19 and TRBJ1-6; 9 nucleotides align to TRBD1. Trimming cost V 7 bases and J 9 bases; bases outside gene matches: 10. The CDR3 totals 15 residues. The germline gives CDR1 LNHDA, CDR2 SQIVND (reference sequence). Here the CDR3 DNA reads TGTGCCAGTAAACCGGGACAGGGAAGTAGTTCACCCCTCCACTTT. It is translated as CASKPGQGSSSPLHF.

The V call is TRBV27, the J call TRBJ1-5, with TRBD1 matching 8 bases. CDR1 and CDR2 from the germline V gene are MNHEY and SMNVEV (reference sequence). CDR3 length equals 16 residues. The junction had 6 bases not matched to a gene; V was cut back by 5 bases and J by 0 bases. CDR3 region: CASSPRQGFSNQPQHF. The CDR3 nucleotides read TGTGCCAGCAGTCCGAGACAGGGGTTTAGCAATCAGCCCCAGCATTTT.

The V call is TRBV5-1, the J call TRBJ1-6; D remains unclear. Germline values: CDR1 SGHRS, CDR2 YFSETQ. V lost 1 base and J 5 bases, leaving 7 bases between the germline ends. The CDR3 is 14 residues long. The DNA for the CDR3 is TGCGCCAGCAGCTTGACAGAAAATAATTCACCCCTCCACTTT. The encoded protein is CASSLTENNSPLHF.

This rearrangement joins TRBV19 to TRBJ1-5; perhaps TRBD1 as D (5 bases). The CDR3 length is 15 residues. Per germline, CDR1 LNHDA and CDR2 SQIVND (reference sequence). V dropped 1 base and J dropped 0 bases, with 7 bases sitting between them. The CDR3 bases are TGTGCCAGTAGTATAGGACAGAATAGCAATCAGCCCCAGCATTTT. Amino acid sequence: CASSIGQNSNQPQHF.

This clone was counted a few times. This sequence joins TRBV2 and TRBJ1-6; perhaps TRBD1 as D (5 bases). CDR1 SNHLY and CDR2 FYNNEI come from the germline V gene. Trimming removed 4 bases at V and 7 bases at J, with 8 bases between. CDR3 length: 13 residues. The CDR3 sequence is CASSGQPNSPLHF. CDR3 bases: TGTGCCAGCAGTGGACAGCCCAATTCACCCCTCCACTTT.

The J gene is TRBJ2-2, the V gene TRBV28, with 7 nucleotides matching TRBD1. In germline, CDR1 is MDHEN, CDR2 SYDVKM. This CDR3 is built from 14 residues. The J segment lost 7 bases and the V segment lost 7 bases, leaving 9 bases of the junction unmatched. The DNA for the CDR3 is TGTGCCAGCAAACCGGACAGGTTTGGCGGGGAGCTGTTTTTT. Its translation is CASKPDRFGGELFF.

The CDR3: CASSLFVTNYGYTF. For the CDR3, the DNA is TGCGCCAGCAGCTTGTTTGTTACTAACTATGGCTACACCTTC. This chain uses TRBV5-1 with TRBJ1-2; D gene unclear. The CDR3 is 14 residues long. In germline, CDR1 is SGHRS, CDR2 YFSETQ. The germline V and J ends were trimmed by 1 base and 0 bases, with 7 bases remaining between them.

V and J are TRBV6-6 and TRBJ1-2; D remains ambiguous. The CDR3 consists of 11 residues. Germline-derived CDR1 and CDR2 are MNHNY and SVGAGI (reference sequence). V lost 6 bases to trimming and J lost 4 bases, with 6 bases between them. This chain's CDR3 is CASRPGYGYTF. The CDR3 DNA is TGTGCCAGCAGACCAGGCTATGGCTACACCTTC.

The sample holds a few counts of this clone. The rearrangement uses TRBV12-3 or TRBV12-4 and TRBJ2-7, with D possibly being TRBD2 (6 bases). Trimming left V 5 bases short and J 6 bases short, with 11 bases between. CDR3 length equals 12 residues. CDR3 region: CASSRLEGEQYF. CDR3 DNA: TGTGCCAGCAGTCGACTAGAAGGCGAGCAGTACTTC.

This clone came up once. V usage is TRBV5-8 and J usage is TRBJ2-1; D might be TRBD2 (6 bases). The CDR3 has 15 residues. Germline V CDR1 and CDR2: SGHTS, YDEGEE. The ends were cut back, 0 bases at V and 14 bases at J, with 21 bases in the middle. The CDR3 loop reads CASSLADDPGRGEFF. The CDR3 DNA is TGTGCCAGCAGCTTGGCCGACGATCCGGGACGCGGGGAGTTCTTC.